Included here is one TCR beta chain sequence, with context. Antigen unknown. A minimum of 5.5 micrograms of total RNA was extracted per sample. This specimen comes from a study of blood T cells in healthy people across ages. Notes on the study in general: Naive and antigen-experienced cells were not separated, limiting conclusive comparison.

Then a second PCR, running roughly 7 to 11 cycles, was carried out with a sample-barcoded 5' primer and a J-beta primer mix. Every cDNA molecule carried a tag from a template-switch adaptor bearing 12 random nucleotides. One entry per CDR3 protein results from TCRdb running MiXCR on the 5' RACE reads. The sample has 850,000 to 1,000,000 distinct CDR3 sequences; roughly 51% are singletons. Per the germline V gene, CDR1 is MDHEN and CDR2 is SYDVKM. CDR3 length: 15 amino acids. V lost 5 bases to trimming and J lost 5 bases; unmatched junction nucleotides: 11. The chain is built from TRBV28 and TRBJ2-5, with TRBD2 identical over 7 bases. This receptor was identified in an older woman in good health. Sequences were obtained from blood. The CDR3 DNA reads TGTGCCAGCAGTGTCCGGGGGGTAGGACGGGAGACCCAGTACTTC. It encodes CASSVRGVGRETQYF.